These 23 T cell receptor beta chains were sequenced from one sample in a study of regulatory T cells in long-lasting Graves disease. Through Arm-PCR of CDR3 regions and iRepertoire HTBI primers, TCR beta libraries were built. MiXCR, applied by TCRdb to the multiplex PCR reads, yields one record per CDR3 protein. The sample records fewer than 450,000 distinct CDR3 sequences, about 15% being singletons. The time point was: newly diagnosed GD, antithyroid drugs for less than 3 months. Isolated PBMC RNA provided the starting material for the TCR library. In addition, the sample was reused for a study of T cells in Graves' hyperthyroidism and ophthalmopathy.

The source material was peripheral blood mononuclear cells (PBMCs), sampled at new diagnosis, from a patient treated with antithyroid drugs. The receptors here all came from a middle-aged woman with Graves disease.

This clonotype was seen more than once but under ten times. The junction does not match germline at one end; this may be a read error. The genes are TRBV19 and TRBJ2-1, with D perhaps TRBD2 (7 bases). There are 12 residues in the CDR3. CDR1 and CDR2 from the germline V gene are LNHDA and SQIVND (reference sequence). In nucleotides, the CDR3 is TGTGCCAGTAGTCCCTCCGGGGGGCGCGGGGTCTTC. This codes for CASSPSGGRGVF. Combining the CDR3 with reference TRBV19 and TRBJ2-1 gives the whole variable domain DGGITQSPKYLFRKEGQNVTLSCEQNLNHDAMYWYRQDPGQGLRLIYYSQIVNDFQKGDIAEGYSVSREKKESFPLTVTSAQKNPTAFYLCASSPSGGRGVFGPGTRLTVL.

The chain's CDR3 is CAWSAPVVSEQYF. The CDR3, as DNA: TGTGCCTGGAGTGCCCCCGTCGTGTCAGAGCAGTACTTC. The genes are TRBV30 and TRBJ2-7; D not certain. This CDR3 comprises 13 residues. Germline V CDR1 and CDR2: GTSNPN, SVGIG (reference sequence). Trimming took off 1 base at V and 7 bases at J, with 14 bases between the two ends.

This clonotype was picked up many times. This rearrangement joins TRBV11-2 to TRBJ1-1; no definite D call. With 5 bases removed from V and 0 bases from J, the gap between germline ends came to 7 bases. CDR1 is SGHAT and CDR2 is FQNNGV in the germline V gene. CDR3 size: 13 residues. CDR3 amino acids: CASSPPMNTEAFF. The DNA of the CDR3 is TGTGCCAGCAGCCCGCCCATGAACACTGAAGCTTTCTTT.

This clonotype showed up many times. CDR3 nucleotide sequence: TGCAGTGCCACCCTGGACAGGGGGCGAATGGATACGCAGTATTTT. Protein product: CSATLDRGRMDTQYF. V gene TRBV20-1 combines with J gene TRBJ2-3; TRBD1 agrees at 11 bases. The CDR3 contains 15 residues. V lost 6 bases, J lost 6 bases, and 11 bases stayed unmatched. CDR1 is DFQATT and CDR2 is SNEGSKA in the germline V gene (reference sequence).

As for this clonotype: This may be a read error, as it is one base from a much larger clone. The chain carries TRBV10-3 and TRBJ2-3, with TRBD2 identical over 8 bases. Germline lookup yields CDR1 ENHRY and CDR2 SYGVKD. The CDR3 consists of 15 residues. The CDR3 is CAISEGSGSADTRYF. CDR3 coding DNA: TGTGCCATCAGTGAGGGGAGCGGGAGCGCAGATACGCGGTATTTT.

At least ten counts were recorded for this clonotype. This chain connects TRBV2 to TRBJ2-1, with a tentative D call TRBD1 (5 bases). Germline assignment: CDR1 SNHLY and CDR2 FYNNEI. This CDR3 region has 13 residues. Trimming removed 1 base from V and 15 bases from J, with 16 bases in between. CDR3 residues: CASSEGGSSRGFF. The CDR3 region has the DNA TGTGCCAGCAGTGAAGGGGGATCATCTAGGGGGTTCTTC.

The table lists this clonotype with many counts. The chain couples TRBV7-2 to TRBJ2-1, with TRBD1 matching over 9 bases. CDR1 and CDR2 from the germline V gene are SGHTA and FQGNSA. The V and J ends lost 5 bases and 9 bases, in that order; junction bases with no gene match: 17. The CDR3 runs 17 residues. This CDR3 reads CASSPETGGVRGGEQFF. The CDR3 bases are TGTGCCAGCAGCCCGGAGACAGGGGGAGTGAGGGGTGGTGAGCAGTTCTTC.

The chain links TRBV11-2 to TRBJ1-6; D gene uncertain. Germline V gene data show CDR1 as SGHAT and CDR2 as FQNNGV. Trimming left V 3 bases short and J 6 bases short, with 12 bases between. The CDR3 contains 15 residues. As DNA, the CDR3 is TGTGCCAGCAGCTTTTCCCACAGAGCTAATTCACCCCTCCACTTT. Its protein product is CASSFSHRANSPLHF.

This clonotype appeared a few times. Relative to the germline gene, one junction end is altered; a read error may explain this. CDR3 nucleotide sequence: TGTGCCAGTAGCCACACACCGAGCTCCTACAATGAGCAGTCCTTC. Its translation: CASSHTPSSYNEQSF. The gene calls are TRBV19 and TRBJ2-1; D remains unclear. This CDR3 has 15 residues. CDR1 is LNHDA, CDR2 SQIVND, per germline (reference sequence).

This clonotype was seen a few times. The chain couples TRBV5-1 to TRBJ2-7; TRBD2 is a possible D gene (5 bases). The CDR3 loop spans 12 amino acids. Trimming stripped 4 bases from V and 6 bases from J, with 11 bases between. Germline-derived CDR1 and CDR2 are SGHRS and YFSETQ. The CDR3 DNA is TGCGCCAGCAGCGAGGGCCGGGCCGAGCAGTACTTC. Protein product: CASSEGRAEQYF.

V usage is TRBV2 and J usage is TRBJ2-5, with TRBD2 identical over 13 bases. The length of the CDR3 is 16 residues. CDR1 SNHLY and CDR2 FYNNEI come from the germline V gene. Unmatched junction bases numbered 5, after V lost 7 bases and J lost 0 bases. The CDR3 loop reads CASTKGLAGYQETQYF. CDR3 coding DNA: TGTGCCAGCACCAAGGGACTAGCGGGATACCAAGAGACCCAGTACTTC.

There are a few counts of this clonotype. This chain connects TRBV11-3 to TRBJ2-2; the match to TRBD1 covers 7 bases. The ends lost 2 bases at V and 4 bases at J; junction bases unmatched: 4. The CDR3 contains 15 residues. Germline lookup yields CDR1 SGHNT and CDR2 YENEEA. The CDR3 region has the DNA TGTGCCAGCAGCTTACGGGACAGCTCCACCGGGGAGCTGTTTTTT. Translation gives CASSLRDSSTGELFF.

This clonotype was counted ten times or more. The rearrangement links TRBV3-1 to TRBJ2-2, with D hard to call. Trimming stripped 4 bases from V and 2 bases from J, with 14 bases between. This CDR3 is 16 amino acids long. Germline lookup yields CDR1 LGHDT and CDR2 YNNKEL (reference sequence). The CDR3 protein is CASSPLEQLNTGELFF. In nucleotides, the CDR3 is TGTGCCAGCAGCCCTCTTGAGCAGCTCAACACCGGGGAGCTGTTTTTT.

A few counts support this clonotype. This chain connects TRBV20-1 to TRBJ2-2, with D maybe TRBD2 (5 bases). V lost 5 bases, J lost 6 bases, and 16 bases lay in between. Germline lookup yields CDR1 DFQATT and CDR2 SNEGSKA (reference sequence). The CDR3 contains 14 residues. The CDR3 loop reads CSARPKTGAGELFF. As DNA, the CDR3 is TGCAGTGCTCGACCCAAAACCGGGGCCGGGGAGCTGTTTTTT.

In this sample, this clonotype turned up many times. The rearrangement joins TRBV5-6 to TRBJ1-2; D ambiguous. Trimming shortened V by 2 bases and J by 12 bases, and 14 bases separated the two germline ends. Germline CDR1 SGHDT, CDR2 YYEEEE. The CDR3 has 12 amino acids. CDR3 in DNA: TGTGCCAGCAGCTTTTATACGGCCGCAGACACCTTC. Protein product: CASSFYTAADTF.

This clonotype was seen more than once but under ten times. V and J are TRBV29-1 and TRBJ2-7; the D gene is possibly TRBD2 (6 bases). CDR1 and CDR2 (germline): SQVTM, ANQGSEA. The CDR3 extends over 12 amino acids. The V end was cut by 0 bases, the J end by 3 bases, with 6 bases between. The DNA of the CDR3 is TGCAGCGTTGAAGAGCGGGACTACGAGCAGTACTTC. Translation: CSVEERDYEQYF.

This chain joins TRBV7-9 and TRBJ2-1; 8 positions match TRBD1. The J segment lost 9 bases and the V segment lost 6 bases, leaving 10 bases of the junction unmatched. Germline CDR1 reads SEHNR; CDR2 reads FQNEAQ (reference sequence). CDR3 length: 14 residues. In nucleotides, the CDR3 is TGTGCCAGCAGGGAAAACAGGGGGAAGTTTGAGCAGTTCTTC. It codes for CASRENRGKFEQFF.

This clonotype showed up many times. J is TRBJ2-1 and V is TRBV2; 9 nucleotides align to TRBD1. Germline CDR1 is SNHLY and CDR2 is FYNNEI. There are 13 residues in the CDR3. Losses at the gene ends were 8 bases for V and 5 bases for J; bases not matched to a gene: 4. The CDR3 DNA follows: TGTGCCAGCTGGGACAGGGTAAACAATGAGCAGTTCTTC. This codes for CASWDRVNNEQFF. Full variable domain (remainder filled in from reference TRBV2 and TRBJ2-1): EPEVTQTPSHQVTQMGQEVILRCVPISNHLYFYWYRQILGQKVEFLVSFYNNEISEKSEIFDDQFSVERPDGSNFTLKIRSTKLEDSAMYFCASWDRVNNEQFFGPGTRLTVL.

This clonotype appeared many times. J is TRBJ2-7 and V is TRBV28; 9 bases agree with TRBD2. The CDR3 is made up of 16 amino acids. The V gene end was trimmed by 1 base and the J gene end by 0 bases; junction bases not matched to a gene: 4. The germline gives CDR1 MDHEN, CDR2 SYDVKM. The CDR3 protein is CASSLFSGSSSYEQYF. The CDR3 nucleotides read TGTGCCAGCAGTTTATTTAGCGGGAGTAGCTCCTACGAGCAGTACTTC.

V and J are TRBV30 and TRBJ2-1; the D is unclear. From germline, CDR1 is GTSNPN and CDR2 SVGIG (reference sequence). CDR3 length: 15 amino acids. V shed 0 bases and J shed 3 bases, with 12 bases lying between them. The CDR3 coding sequence is TGTGCCTGGAGTGTAGGGCTAGGTTTCTACAATGAGCAGTTCTTC. This encodes CAWSVGLGFYNEQFF.

The table lists this clonotype with many counts. Its ends do not fully match the called genes, so a read error is possible. This rearrangement joins TRBV27 to TRBJ2-5, with a tentative D call TRBD1 (5 bases). Germline V lookup: CDR1 MNHEY, CDR2 SMNVEV (reference sequence). The CDR3 runs 16 residues. In DNA, the CDR3 is TGTGCCAGCAGCTTATCGGGTGGCAGGGTTATAGAGACCCAGTACTTC. This codes for CASSLSGGRVIETQYF.

This chain connects TRBV14 to TRBJ1-5; D might be TRBD1 (6 bases). V gave up 4 bases and J gave up 7 bases, with 11 bases separating them. The germline gives CDR1 SGHDN, CDR2 FVKESK. The CDR3 sequence is 13 residues long. The CDR3 DNA follows: TGTGCCAGCAGCCGAATACAGGGACAGCCCCAGCATTTT. Its protein is CASSRIQGQPQHF.

This clonotype occurred a few times. The genes are TRBV25-1 and TRBJ1-6; 7 nucleotides line up with TRBD1. V gave up 1 base and J gave up 6 bases; unmatched junction bases: 3. CDR1 is MGHDK, CDR2 SYGVNS, per germline. CDR3 length: 15 residues. CDR3 protein: CASSEFGDSNSPLHF. As DNA, the CDR3 is TGTGCCAGCAGTGAATTTGGGGACAGTAATTCACCCCTCCACTTT.